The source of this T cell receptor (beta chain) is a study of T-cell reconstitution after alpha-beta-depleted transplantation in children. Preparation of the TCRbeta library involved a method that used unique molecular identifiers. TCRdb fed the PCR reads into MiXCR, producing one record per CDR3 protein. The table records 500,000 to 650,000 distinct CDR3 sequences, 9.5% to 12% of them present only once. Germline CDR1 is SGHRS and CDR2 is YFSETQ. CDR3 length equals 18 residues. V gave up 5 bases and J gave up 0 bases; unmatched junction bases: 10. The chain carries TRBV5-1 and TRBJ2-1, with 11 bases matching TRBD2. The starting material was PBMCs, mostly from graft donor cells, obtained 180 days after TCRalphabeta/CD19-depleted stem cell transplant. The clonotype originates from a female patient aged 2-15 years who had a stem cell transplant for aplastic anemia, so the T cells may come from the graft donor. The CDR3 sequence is CASRATSGSLTSYNEQFF. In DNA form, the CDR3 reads TGCGCCAGCAGAGCTACTAGCGGGAGTCTAACCTCCTACAATGAGCAGTTCTTC.